The source of this TCR beta chain is a study of T-cell reconstitution after alpha-beta-depleted transplantation in children. Study-wide findings and caveats: The high TCRbeta diversity at day 60 in some patients came from surviving recipient T cells and thymic progenitors. By about two months after transplant, alpha-beta T cells reportedly arose from several hundred graft clones that had expanded. When one year had passed after transplant, most T-cell counts and diversity came from newly produced T cells.

CDR3 length equals 16 residues. The germline V gene encodes CDR1 SEHNR and CDR2 FQNEAQ (reference sequence). V was shortened by 5 bases and J by 2 bases, with 19 bases between the two germline ends. TCRbeta library construction was performed incorporating unique molecular identifiers. TCRdb processed the PCR reads anew with MiXCR; each CDR3 protein has one entry. This sample yields fewer than 700,000 distinct CDR3 sequences, of which under 15% are seen a single time; around 2.2% belongs to the top ten. A remark on this clonotype: Antigen unknown.

The source is a male patient under 18 who had a stem cell transplant for acute myeloid leukemia, so the T cells may come from the graft donor. The chain links TRBV7-9 to TRBJ2-7; D may be TRBD2 (7 bases). The specimen was PBMCs, mostly from graft donor cells, collected 360 days after TCRalphabeta/CD19-depleted stem cell transplant. The DNA for the CDR3 is TGTGCCAGCAGCCCCCGAAGGGGGGAGGGCGCCTACGAGCAGTACTTC. As protein: CASSPRRGEGAYEQYF.